The 2 T cell receptor beta chains below were found in one sample sequenced in a study of OX40 agonist ivuxolimab in advanced cancers. TCRdb's copy holds only in-frame clones and misses some; the assay was immunoSEQ multiplex PCR. The data show 65,000 to 90,000 clones, under 95% seen once. The sample was CD4+ or CD8+ T cells sorted from blood, taken in a trial of the OX40 agonist ivuxolimab. These receptors all stem from an adult with an advanced solid tumor such as melanoma, head and neck, liver or kidney cancer.

The genes are TRBV11-1 and TRBJ2-3; unclear D gene. This CDR3 region has 13 residues. CDR1 and CDR2 (germline): SGHAT, FQDESV (reference sequence). V lost 5 bases and J 2 bases, leaving 8 bases between the germline ends. CDR3 sequence reads: CASSPTPTDTQYF. The DNA of the CDR3 is TGTGCCAGCAGCCCGACCCCCACAGATACGCAGTATTTT.

The rearrangement links TRBV10-3 to TRBJ1-5; D remains ambiguous. Germline assignment: CDR1 ENHRY and CDR2 SYGVKD. V lost 6 bases and J lost 3, with 12 bases in between. The CDR3 is made up of 14 amino acids. This chain's CDR3 is CAIREDGNNQPQHF. CDR3 coding DNA: TGTGCCATCAGGGAGGACGGAAACAATCAGCCCCAGCATTTT.